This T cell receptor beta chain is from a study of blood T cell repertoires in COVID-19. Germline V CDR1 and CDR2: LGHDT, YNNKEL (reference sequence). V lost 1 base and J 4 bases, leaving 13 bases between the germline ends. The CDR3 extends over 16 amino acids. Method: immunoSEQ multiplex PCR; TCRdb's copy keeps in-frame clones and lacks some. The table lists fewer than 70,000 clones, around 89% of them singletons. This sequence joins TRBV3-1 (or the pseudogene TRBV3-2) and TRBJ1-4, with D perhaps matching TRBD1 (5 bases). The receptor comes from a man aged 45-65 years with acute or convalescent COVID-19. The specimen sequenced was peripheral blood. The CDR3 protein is CASSQGAGPINEKLFF. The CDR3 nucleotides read TGTGCCAGCAGCCAAGGCGCGGGACCGATTAATGAAAAACTGTTTTTT.